This T cell receptor beta chain was recovered during a study of blood T cell repertoires in COVID-19. At the level of the study: The samples span acute and convalescent COVID-19 from the United States, Italy and Spain. Sample material is recorded as cDNA or gDNA derived from T cells, B-cell-depleted T cells, or PBMCs.

The CDR3 runs to 14 residues. Unmatched junction bases numbered 3, after V lost 3 bases and J lost 4 bases. Germline values: CDR1 GTSNPN, CDR2 SVGIG (reference sequence). Some clones are missing from TCRdb's copy, which holds only in-frame ones; the method was immunoSEQ multiplex PCR. This sample yields about 73,000 clones, of which 82% are seen a single time; about 1.9% belongs to the top ten. The receptor comes from a woman in her fifties or sixties with acute or convalescent COVID-19. The sequenced sample consisted of peripheral blood. The J gene is TRBJ1-5, the V gene TRBV30; 10 positions match TRBD1. CDR3 nucleotide sequence: TGTGCCTGGAGGGGGACAGGGGCAAATCAGCCCCAGCATTTT. Its translation: CAWRGTGANQPQHF.